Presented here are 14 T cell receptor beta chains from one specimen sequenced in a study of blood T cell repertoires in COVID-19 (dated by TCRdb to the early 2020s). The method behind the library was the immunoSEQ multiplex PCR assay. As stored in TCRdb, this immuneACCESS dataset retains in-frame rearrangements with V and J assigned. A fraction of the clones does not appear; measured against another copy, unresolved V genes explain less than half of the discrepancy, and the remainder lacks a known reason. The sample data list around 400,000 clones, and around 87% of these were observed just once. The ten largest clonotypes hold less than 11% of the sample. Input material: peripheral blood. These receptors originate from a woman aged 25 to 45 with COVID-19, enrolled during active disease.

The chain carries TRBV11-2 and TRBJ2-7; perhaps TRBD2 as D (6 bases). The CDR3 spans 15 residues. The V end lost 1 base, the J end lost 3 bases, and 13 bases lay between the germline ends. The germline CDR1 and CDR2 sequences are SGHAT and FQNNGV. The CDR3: CASSLVPEGSYEQYF. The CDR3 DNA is TGTGCCAGCAGCTTAGTCCCGGAGGGGAGCTACGAGCAGTACTTC.

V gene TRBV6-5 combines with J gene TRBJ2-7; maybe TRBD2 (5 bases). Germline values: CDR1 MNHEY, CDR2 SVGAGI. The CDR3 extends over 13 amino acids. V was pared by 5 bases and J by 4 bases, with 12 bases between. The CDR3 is CASSQSGVYEQYF. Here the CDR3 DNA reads TGTGCCAGCAGTCAGTCCGGGGTTTACGAGCAGTACTTC.

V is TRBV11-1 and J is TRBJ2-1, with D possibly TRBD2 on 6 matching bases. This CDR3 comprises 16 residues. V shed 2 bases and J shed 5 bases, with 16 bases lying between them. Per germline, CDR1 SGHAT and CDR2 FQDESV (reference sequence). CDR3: CASSLYSFASDNEQFF. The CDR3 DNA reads TGTGCCAGCAGCTTATACTCGTTCGCTAGCGACAATGAGCAGTTCTTC.

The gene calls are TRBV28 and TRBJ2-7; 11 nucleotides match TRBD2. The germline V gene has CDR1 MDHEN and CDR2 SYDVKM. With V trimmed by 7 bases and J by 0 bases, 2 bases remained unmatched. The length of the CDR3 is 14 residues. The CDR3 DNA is TGTGCCAGCACTGGACTAGCGGGCTCCTACGAGCAGTACTTC. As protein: CASTGLAGSYEQYF.

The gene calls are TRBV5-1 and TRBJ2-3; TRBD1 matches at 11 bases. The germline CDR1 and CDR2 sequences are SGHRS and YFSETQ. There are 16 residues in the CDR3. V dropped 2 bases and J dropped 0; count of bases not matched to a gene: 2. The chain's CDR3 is CASSFGTGGSTDTQYF. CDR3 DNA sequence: TGCGCCAGCAGCTTCGGGACAGGGGGAAGCACAGATACGCAGTATTTT.

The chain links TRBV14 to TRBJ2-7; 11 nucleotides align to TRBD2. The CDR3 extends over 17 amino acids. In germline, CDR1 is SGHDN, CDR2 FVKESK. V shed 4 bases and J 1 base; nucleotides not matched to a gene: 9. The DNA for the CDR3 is TGTGCCAGCAGCCGTTACCCCGGGACTAGCGGATCCTACGAGCAGTACTTC. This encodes CASSRYPGTSGSYEQYF. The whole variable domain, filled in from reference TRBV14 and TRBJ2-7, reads EAGVTQFPSHSVIEKGQTVTLRCDPISGHDNLYWYRRVMGKEIKFLLHFVKESKQDESGMPNNRFLAERTGGTYSTLKVQPAELEDSGVYFCASSRYPGTSGSYEQYFGPGTRLTVT.

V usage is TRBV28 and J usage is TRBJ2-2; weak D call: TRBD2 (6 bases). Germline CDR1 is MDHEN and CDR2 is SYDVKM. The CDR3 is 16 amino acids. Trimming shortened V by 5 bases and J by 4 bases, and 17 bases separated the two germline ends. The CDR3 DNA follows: TGTGCCAGCAGTGTAGTGACGGGGGTGGGCACCGGGGAGCTGTTTTTT. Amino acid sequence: CASSVVTGVGTGELFF. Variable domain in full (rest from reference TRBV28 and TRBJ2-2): DVKVTQSSRYLVKRTGEKVFLECVQDMDHENMFWYRQDPGLGLRLIYFSYDVKMKEKGDIPEGYSVSREKKERFSLILESASTNQTSMYLCASSVVTGVGTGELFFGEGSRLTVL.

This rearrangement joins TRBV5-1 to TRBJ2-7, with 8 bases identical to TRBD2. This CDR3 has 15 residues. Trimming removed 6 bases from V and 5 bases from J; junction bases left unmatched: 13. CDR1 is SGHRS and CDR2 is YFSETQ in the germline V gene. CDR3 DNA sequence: TGCGCCAGCACCCCTCGGGGGGCGGGAGGCCACGAGCAGTACTTC. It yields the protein CASTPRGAGGHEQYF.

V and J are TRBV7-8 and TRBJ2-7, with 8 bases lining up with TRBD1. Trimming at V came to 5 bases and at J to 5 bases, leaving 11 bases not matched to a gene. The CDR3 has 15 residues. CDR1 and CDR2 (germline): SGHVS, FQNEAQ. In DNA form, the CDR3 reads TGTGCCAGCAGCGTCCCGGGACAGGTGGGTCACGAGCAGTACTTC. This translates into CASSVPGQVGHEQYF.

The CDR3 region is CASSGGGDTSNQPQHF. DNA of the CDR3: TGTGCCAGCAGCGGGGGGGGTGACACTAGCAATCAGCCCCAGCATTTT. The chain recombines TRBV5-7 with TRBJ1-5; D perhaps matches TRBD1 (5 bases). TRBV5-7 is noted as an ORF with a role that remains uncertain. Deletions cut 4 bases from V and 0 bases from J, with 14 bases between. There are 16 residues in the CDR3.

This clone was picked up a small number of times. The CDR3 bases are TGTGCCAGCAGTGAATATGCCGGAGCTAACTATGGCTACACCTTC. This translates into CASSEYAGANYGYTF. This rearrangement joins TRBV6-1 to TRBJ1-2; no clear D gene. Trimming took 2 bases from V and 0 from J, leaving 10 bases between them. Germline V gene data show CDR1 as MNHNS and CDR2 as SASEGT. This CDR3 comprises 15 residues.

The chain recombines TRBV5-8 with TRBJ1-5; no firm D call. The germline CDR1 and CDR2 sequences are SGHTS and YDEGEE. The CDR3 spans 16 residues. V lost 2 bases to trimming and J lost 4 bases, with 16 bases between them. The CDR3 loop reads CASSFSGGSGNQPQHF. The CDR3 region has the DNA TGTGCCAGCAGCTTTTCCGGCGGGTCCGGGAATCAGCCCCAGCATTTT.

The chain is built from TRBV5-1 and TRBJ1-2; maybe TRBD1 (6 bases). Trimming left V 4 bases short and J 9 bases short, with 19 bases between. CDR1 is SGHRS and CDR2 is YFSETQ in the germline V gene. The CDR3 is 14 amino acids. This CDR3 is CASSAVSGGWRYTF. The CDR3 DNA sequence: TGCGCCAGCAGCGCGGTCTCGGGGGGCTGGCGCTACACCTTC.

CDR3 sequence reads: CASSIGQGATEAFF. In DNA, the CDR3 is TGTGCCAGTAGTATTGGACAGGGGGCAACTGAAGCTTTCTTT. The chain employs TRBV19 and TRBJ1-1; 11 bases map to TRBD1. The CDR3 is 14 residues long. The germline gives CDR1 LNHDA, CDR2 SQIVND (reference sequence). The junction had 2 bases not matched to a gene; V was cut back by 3 bases and J by 5 bases.